This entry is about one T cell receptor beta chain. The ends were cut back, 0 bases at V and 4 bases at J, with 12 bases in the middle. Germline CDR1 is DFQATT and CDR2 is SNEGSKA (reference sequence). The CDR3 is 14 amino acids. These data are taken from a study of CD8+CD57+ T cells in acquired aplastic anemia. TCR beta VDJ combinations and CDR3 sequences were profiled from genomic DNA. One entry per CDR3 protein, called by TCRdb with MiXCR from the reads. Found here are around 140,000 distinct CDR3 sequences, around two fifths of them singletons; the top ten hold almost 8.5%. The receptor comes from a human donor in good health, serving as a control. The sequenced material came from sorted CD4+, CD8+, or CD8+CD57+ T cells (not recorded which) from PBMCs. The chain couples TRBV20-1 to TRBJ2-5; TRBD1 might be the D (5 bases). The CDR3 region is CSARDRVVRETQYF. The CDR3 bases are TGCAGTGCTAGAGACAGGGTAGTGCGAGAGACCCAGTACTTC.